The following is a T cell receptor beta chain sequence with its context. The data originate from a study of T cell changes during pregnancy in multiple sclerosis. Trimming cost V 5 bases and J 6 bases; bases outside gene matches: 11. This CDR3 has 15 amino acids. Germline values: CDR1 SGHTA, CDR2 FQGNSA. Sequencing was performed with immunoSEQ multiplex PCR; in TCRdb, only in-frame clones are kept and a portion is missing. Of about 49,000 clones in the sample, roughly 92% were seen once. The sequences come from CD4+ T cells from peripheral blood mononuclear cells, collected in the second trimester of pregnancy. The chain links TRBV7-2 to TRBJ2-7, with 9 bases matching TRBD2. The TCR sequence derives from a female donor in good health, enrolled as a control in a pregnancy study. DNA for the CDR3: TGTGCCAGCAGCCCCTCCGGGTTAGCGGGGGCCGAGCAGTACTTC. It is translated as CASSPSGLAGAEQYF.